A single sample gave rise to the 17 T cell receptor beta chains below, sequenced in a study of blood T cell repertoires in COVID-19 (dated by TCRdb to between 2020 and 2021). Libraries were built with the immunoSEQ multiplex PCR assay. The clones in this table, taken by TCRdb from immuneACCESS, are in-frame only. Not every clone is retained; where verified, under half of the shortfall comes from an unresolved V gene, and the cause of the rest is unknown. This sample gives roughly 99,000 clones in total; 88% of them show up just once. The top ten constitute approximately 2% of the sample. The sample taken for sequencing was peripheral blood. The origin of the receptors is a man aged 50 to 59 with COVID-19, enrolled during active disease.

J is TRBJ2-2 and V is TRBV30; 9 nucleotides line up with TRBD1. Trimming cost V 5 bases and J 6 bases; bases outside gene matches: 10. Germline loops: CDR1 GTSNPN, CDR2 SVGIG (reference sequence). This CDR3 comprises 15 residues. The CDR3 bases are TGTGCCTGGGCTCCGGGACAGGGCATTCCCGGGGAGCTGTTTTTT. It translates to CAWAPGQGIPGELFF.

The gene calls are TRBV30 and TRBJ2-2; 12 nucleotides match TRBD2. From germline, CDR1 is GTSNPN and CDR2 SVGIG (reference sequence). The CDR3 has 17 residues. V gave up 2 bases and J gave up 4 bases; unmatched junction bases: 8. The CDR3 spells CAWSYRLAGGGTGELFF. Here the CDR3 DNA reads TGTGCCTGGAGTTATAGGCTAGCGGGGGGGGGCACCGGGGAGCTGTTTTTT.

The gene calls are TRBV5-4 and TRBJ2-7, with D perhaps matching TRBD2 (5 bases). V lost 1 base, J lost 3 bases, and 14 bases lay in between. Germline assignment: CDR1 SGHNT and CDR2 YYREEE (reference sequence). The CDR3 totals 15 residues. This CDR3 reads CASSLYRDHNYEQYF. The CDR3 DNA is TGTGCCAGCAGCTTGTACCGGGATCATAACTACGAGCAGTACTTC. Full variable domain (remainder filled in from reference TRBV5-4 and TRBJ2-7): ETGVTQSPTHLIKTRGQQVTLRCSSQSGHNTVSWYQQALGQGPQFIFQYYREEENGRGNFPPRFSGLQFPNYSSELNVNALELDDSALYLCASSLYRDHNYEQYFGPGTRLTVT.

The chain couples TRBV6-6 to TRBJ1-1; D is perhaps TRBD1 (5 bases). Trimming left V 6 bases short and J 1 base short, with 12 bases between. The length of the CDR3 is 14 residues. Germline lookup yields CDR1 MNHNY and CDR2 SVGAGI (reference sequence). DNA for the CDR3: TGTGCCAGCAGCTGGGGGGGGAGGAACACTGAAGCTTTCTTT. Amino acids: CASSWGGRNTEAFF.

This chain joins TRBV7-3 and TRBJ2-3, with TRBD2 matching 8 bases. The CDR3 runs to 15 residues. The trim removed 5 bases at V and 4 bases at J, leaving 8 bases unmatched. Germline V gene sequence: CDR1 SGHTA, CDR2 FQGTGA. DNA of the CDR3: TGTGCCAGCAGCAGAACGGGGGGGCTGGCAGATACGCAGTATTTT. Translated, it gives CASSRTGGLADTQYF.

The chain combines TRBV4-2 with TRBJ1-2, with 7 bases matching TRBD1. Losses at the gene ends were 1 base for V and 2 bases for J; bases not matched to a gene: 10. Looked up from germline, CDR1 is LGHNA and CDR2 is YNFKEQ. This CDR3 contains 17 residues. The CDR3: CASSQAGTAKGNYGYTF. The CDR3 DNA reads TGTGCCAGCAGCCAAGCCGGGACAGCGAAGGGGAACTATGGCTACACCTTC.

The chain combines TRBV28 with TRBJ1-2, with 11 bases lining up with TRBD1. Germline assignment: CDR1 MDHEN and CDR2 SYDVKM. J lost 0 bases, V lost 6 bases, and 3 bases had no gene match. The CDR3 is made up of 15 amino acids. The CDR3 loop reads CASSGQGASNYGYTF. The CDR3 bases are TGTGCCAGCAGCGGACAGGGGGCATCTAACTATGGCTACACCTTC.

The CDR3 DNA is TGTGCCAGCCGTCCCGAAAGGGGGCGAATAAGCGGCTACACCTTC. Its translation is CASRPERGRISGYTF. The V and J genes are TRBV6-5 and TRBJ1-2; TRBD1 matches 7 bases. The germline CDR1 and CDR2 sequences are MNHEY and SVGAGI. The CDR3 runs 15 residues. V lost 8 bases to trimming and J lost 8 bases; unmatched junction nucleotides: 17.

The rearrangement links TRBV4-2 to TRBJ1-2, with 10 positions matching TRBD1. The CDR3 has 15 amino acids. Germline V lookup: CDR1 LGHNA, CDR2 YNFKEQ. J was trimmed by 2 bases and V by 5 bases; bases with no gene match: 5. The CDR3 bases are TGTGCCAGCAGCTCAGACAGGGGGCTGAACTATGGCTACACCTTC. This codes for CASSSDRGLNYGYTF.

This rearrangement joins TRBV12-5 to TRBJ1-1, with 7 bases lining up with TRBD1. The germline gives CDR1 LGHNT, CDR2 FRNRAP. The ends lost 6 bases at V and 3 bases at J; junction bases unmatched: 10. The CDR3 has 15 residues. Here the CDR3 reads CASGPKTGLDTEAFF. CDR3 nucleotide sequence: TGTGCTAGTGGACCAAAGACAGGGTTGGACACTGAAGCTTTCTTT.

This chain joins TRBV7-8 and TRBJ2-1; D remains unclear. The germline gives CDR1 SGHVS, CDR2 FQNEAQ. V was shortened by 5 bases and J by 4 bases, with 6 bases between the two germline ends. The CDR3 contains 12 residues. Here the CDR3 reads CASSLQYNEQFF. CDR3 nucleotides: TGTGCCAGCAGCCTACAATACAATGAGCAGTTCTTC.

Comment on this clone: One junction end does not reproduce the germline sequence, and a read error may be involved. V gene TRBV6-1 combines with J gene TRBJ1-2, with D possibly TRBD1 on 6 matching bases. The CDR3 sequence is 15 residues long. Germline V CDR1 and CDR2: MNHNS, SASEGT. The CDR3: CASREGVTGLYGYTF. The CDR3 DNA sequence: TGTGCCAGCAGAGAAGGGGTGACAGGTCTCTATGGCTACACCTTC.

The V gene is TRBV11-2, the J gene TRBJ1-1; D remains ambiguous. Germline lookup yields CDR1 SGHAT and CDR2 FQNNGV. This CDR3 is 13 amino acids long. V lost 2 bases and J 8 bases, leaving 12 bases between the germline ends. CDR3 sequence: CASSLIFGSEAFF. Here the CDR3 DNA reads TGTGCCAGCAGCTTAATTTTTGGTAGCGAAGCTTTCTTT.

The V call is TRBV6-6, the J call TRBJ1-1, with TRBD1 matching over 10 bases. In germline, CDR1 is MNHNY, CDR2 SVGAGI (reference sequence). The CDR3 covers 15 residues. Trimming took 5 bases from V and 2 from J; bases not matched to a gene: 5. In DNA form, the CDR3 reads TGTGCCAGCAGTAGGGGACAGGGGATAAACACTGAAGCTTTCTTT. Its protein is CASSRGQGINTEAFF.

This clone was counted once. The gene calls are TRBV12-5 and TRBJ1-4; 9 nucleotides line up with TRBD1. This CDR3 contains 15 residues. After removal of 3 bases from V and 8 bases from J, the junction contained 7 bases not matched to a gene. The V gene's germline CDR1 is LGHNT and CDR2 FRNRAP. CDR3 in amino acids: CASGFIGTGWEKLFF. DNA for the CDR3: TGTGCTAGTGGTTTCATCGGGACAGGGTGGGAAAAACTGTTTTTT. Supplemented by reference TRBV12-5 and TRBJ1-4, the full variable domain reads DARVTQTPRHKVTEMGQEVTMRCQPILGHNTVFWYRQTMMQGLELLAYFRNRAPLDDSGMPKDRFSAEMPDATLATLKIQPSEPRDSAVYFCASGFIGTGWEKLFFGSGTQLSVL.

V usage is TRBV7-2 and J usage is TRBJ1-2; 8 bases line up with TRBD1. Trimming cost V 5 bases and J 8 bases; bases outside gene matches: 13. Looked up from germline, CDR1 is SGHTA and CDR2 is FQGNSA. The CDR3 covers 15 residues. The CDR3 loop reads CASSTRQGLSEGYTF. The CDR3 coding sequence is TGTGCCAGCAGCACACGACAGGGGCTAAGTGAAGGCTACACCTTC.

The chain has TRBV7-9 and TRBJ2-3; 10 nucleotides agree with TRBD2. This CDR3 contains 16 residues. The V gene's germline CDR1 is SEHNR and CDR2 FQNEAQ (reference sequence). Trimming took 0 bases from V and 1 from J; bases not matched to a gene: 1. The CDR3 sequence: CASSLALAGGTDTQYF. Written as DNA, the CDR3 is TGTGCCAGCAGCTTAGCTCTAGCGGGGGGCACAGATACGCAGTATTTT. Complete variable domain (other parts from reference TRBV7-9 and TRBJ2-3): DTGVSQNPRHKITKRGQNVTFRCDPISEHNRLYWYRQTLGQGPEFLTYFQNEAQLEKSRLLSDRFSAERPKGSFSTLEIQRTEQGDSAMYLCASSLALAGGTDTQYFGPGTRLTVL.